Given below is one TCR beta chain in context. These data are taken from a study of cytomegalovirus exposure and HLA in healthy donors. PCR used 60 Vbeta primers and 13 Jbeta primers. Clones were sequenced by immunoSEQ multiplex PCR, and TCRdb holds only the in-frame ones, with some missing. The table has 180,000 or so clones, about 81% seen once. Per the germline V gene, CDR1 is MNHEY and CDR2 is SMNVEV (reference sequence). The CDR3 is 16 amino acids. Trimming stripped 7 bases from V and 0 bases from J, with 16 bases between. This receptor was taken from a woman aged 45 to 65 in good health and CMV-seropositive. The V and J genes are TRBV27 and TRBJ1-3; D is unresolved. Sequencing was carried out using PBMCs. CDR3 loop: CASMELGASSGNTIYF. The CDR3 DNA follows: TGTGCCAGCATGGAACTGGGAGCCTCCTCTGGAAACACCATATATTTT.